Shown below are 18 T cell receptor beta chains from a single sample sequenced in a study of beta chain features in type 1 diabetes. The isolated RNA, all of it, was reverse transcribed, so expressed TCRB transcripts were what got sequenced. Sequencing was performed with immunoSEQ multiplex PCR; in TCRdb, only in-frame clones are kept and a portion is missing. The repertoire holds 60,000 or so clones, with around 63% as singletons. Sequenced input: Tregs from blood. Receptors were obtained from a woman aged 18-29 years in good health.

The chain couples TRBV5-1 to TRBJ2-1, with 10 bases aligning to TRBD2. Germline lookup yields CDR1 SGHRS and CDR2 YFSETQ. This CDR3 spans 16 amino acids. After removal of 4 bases from V and 8 bases from J, the junction contained 12 bases not matched to a gene. The CDR3 loop reads CASSPGSSGGIHEQFF. DNA for the CDR3: TGCGCCAGCAGCCCTGGCAGTAGCGGGGGGATTCATGAGCAGTTCTTC.

This clone occurred a few times. The chain employs TRBV29-1 and TRBJ2-1; 9 bases match TRBD2. Germline V CDR1 and CDR2: SQVTM, ANQGSEA. The CDR3 spans 15 residues. Losses at the gene ends were 3 bases for V and 5 bases for J; bases not matched to a gene: 8. The CDR3 DNA sequence: TGCAGCGTTGACCGACTAGCGGATGAGGACAATGAGCAGTTCTTC. This encodes CSVDRLADEDNEQFF.

The chain recombines TRBV6-1 with TRBJ2-2, with TRBD1 identical over 9 bases. V shed 6 bases and J 4 bases; nucleotides not matched to a gene: 0. The CDR3 is 13 residues long. CDR1 MNHNS and CDR2 SASEGT come from the germline V gene. The DNA of the CDR3 is TGTGCCAGCAGGACAGGGGGCACCGGGGAGCTGTTTTTT. Its translation is CASRTGGTGELFF.

This clone was observed once. The rearrangement uses TRBV27 and TRBJ2-7; D unresolved. CDR3 size: 12 residues. CDR1 and CDR2 (germline): MNHEY, SMNVEV (reference sequence). V was shortened by 6 bases and J by 2 bases, with 8 bases between the two germline ends. The CDR3 sequence is CASSLLTYEQYF. CDR3 sequence (DNA): TGTGCCAGCAGCCTTCTAACCTACGAGCAGTACTTC.

The chain joins TRBV7-2 to TRBJ1-4; D unresolved. V was clipped by 2 bases and J by 0 bases, with 4 bases between them. The CDR3 loop spans 14 amino acids. Germline values: CDR1 SGHTA, CDR2 FQGNSA. The CDR3 is CASSLQATNEKLFF. CDR3 sequence (DNA): TGTGCCAGCAGCTTACAGGCAACTAATGAAAAACTGTTTTTT.

The gene calls are TRBV18 and TRBJ2-7; possible D gene TRBD2, 5 bases. The length of the CDR3 is 14 residues. Germline values: CDR1 KGHSH, CDR2 LQKENI. The V end lost 6 bases, the J end lost 5 bases, and 17 bases lay between the germline ends. Here the CDR3 DNA reads TGTGCCAGCTCTATGGACTTCCTGATCAACGAGCAGTACTTC. Translation: CASSMDFLINEQYF.

This clone counts as medium-sized. This chain connects TRBV14 to TRBJ2-7; 7 nucleotides line up with TRBD1. The CDR3 totals 15 residues. Germline lookup yields CDR1 SGHDN and CDR2 FVKESK. Losses at the gene ends were 4 bases for V and 2 bases for J; bases not matched to a gene: 8. Here the CDR3 DNA reads TGTGCCAGCAGCCGACAGGGTCAACGCACCTACGAGCAGTACTTC. Encoded protein: CASSRQGQRTYEQYF. Variable domain in full (rest from reference TRBV14 and TRBJ2-7): EAGVTQFPSHSVIEKGQTVTLRCDPISGHDNLYWYRRVMGKEIKFLLHFVKESKQDESGMPNNRFLAERTGGTYSTLKVQPAELEDSGVYFCASSRQGQRTYEQYFGPGTRLTVT.

This clone was detected only once. The chain uses TRBV2 and TRBJ2-7; 9 positions match TRBD2. The CDR3 loop spans 14 amino acids. Trimming took 5 bases from V and 2 from J; bases not matched to a gene: 4. The V gene's germline CDR1 is SNHLY and CDR2 FYNNEI. CDR3 in DNA: TGTGCCAGCAGTCGACTAGCGGTACCCTACGAGCAGTACTTC. It codes for CASSRLAVPYEQYF.

The rearrangement links TRBV19 to TRBJ1-6; 7 bases align to TRBD1. The CDR3 totals 14 residues. The germline CDR1 and CDR2 sequences are LNHDA and SQIVND (reference sequence). The trim removed 8 bases at V and 2 bases at J, leaving 3 bases unmatched. The CDR3 is CASGGTAYNSPLHF. CDR3 DNA: TGTGCCAGTGGTGGGACAGCCTATAATTCACCCCTCCACTTT.

CDR3 region: CASTSRQGIGNTIYF. The CDR3 DNA reads as TGTGCCAGCACCTCAAGACAGGGGATAGGAAACACCATATATTTT. The V and J genes are TRBV5-4 and TRBJ1-3; the match to TRBD1 covers 8 bases. CDR1 is SGHNT, CDR2 YYREEE, per germline (reference sequence). The CDR3 covers 15 residues. V dropped 6 bases and J dropped 4; count of bases not matched to a gene: 9. The variable domain in full, with the rest retrieved from reference TRBV5-4 and TRBJ1-3, is ETGVTQSPTHLIKTRGQQVTLRCSSQSGHNTVSWYQQALGQGPQFIFQYYREEENGRGNFPPRFSGLQFPNYSSELNVNALELDDSALYLCASTSRQGIGNTIYFGEGSWLTVV.

The rearrangement links TRBV10-3 to TRBJ2-3; 8 bases agree with TRBD2. J was trimmed by 5 bases and V by 6 bases; bases with no gene match: 13. The CDR3 loop spans 16 amino acids. The germline V gene has CDR1 ENHRY and CDR2 SYGVKD. The CDR3 region has the DNA TGTGCCATCAGACTAGAGGCGGGAGGAGGTAAAGATACGCAGTATTTT. Protein sequence: CAIRLEAGGGKDTQYF.

This clone was seen only a few times. This chain links TRBV5-1 with TRBJ2-7, with 13 bases identical to TRBD2. Trimming cost V 4 bases and J 0 bases; bases outside gene matches: 7. CDR3 size: 17 residues. Germline values: CDR1 SGHRS, CDR2 YFSETQ. The CDR3 reads CASSPLTSGRASYEQYF. Written as DNA, the CDR3 is TGCGCCAGCAGCCCCCTAACTAGCGGGAGGGCCTCCTACGAGCAGTACTTC.

The V and J genes are TRBV5-1 and TRBJ2-2; no definite D call. This CDR3 contains 12 residues. The ends were cut back, 5 bases at V and 5 bases at J, with 7 bases in the middle. Per germline, CDR1 SGHRS and CDR2 YFSETQ. The CDR3 spells CASRQFTGELFF. The CDR3 DNA reads TGCGCCAGCAGGCAGTTTACCGGGGAGCTGTTTTTT.

V gene TRBV7-6 combines with J gene TRBJ2-2; the D gene is possibly TRBD2 (6 bases). The CDR3 has 16 residues. CDR1 and CDR2 (germline): SGHVS, FNYEAQ. V lost 4 bases and J 6 bases, leaving 18 bases between the germline ends. The CDR3 is CASSSRLGGTSGELFF. The CDR3, as DNA: TGTGCCAGCAGCTCCCGTCTTGGCGGGACGTCCGGGGAGCTGTTTTTT.

This CDR3 is CASSGDTGAAFF. The CDR3 nucleotides are TGTGCCAGCTCAGGGGATACAGGGGCGGCTTTCTTT. V gene TRBV18 combines with J gene TRBJ1-1, with 7 nucleotides matching TRBD1. This CDR3 comprises 12 residues. Germline V gene lookup returns CDR1 KGHSH and CDR2 LQKENI. V lost 5 bases to trimming and J lost 11 bases; unmatched junction nucleotides: 8.

This clone was seen a handful of times. The chain couples TRBV7-2 to TRBJ2-7; D gene uncertain. The CDR3 contains 12 residues. Trimming left V 4 bases short and J 2 bases short, with 6 bases between. The germline V gene has CDR1 SGHTA and CDR2 FQGNSA. CDR3 residues: CASSSSPYEQYF. The CDR3 DNA reads TGTGCCAGCAGCTCCTCCCCCTACGAGCAGTACTTC.

This rearrangement joins TRBV20-1 to TRBJ1-1; D not resolved. Germline CDR1 is DFQATT and CDR2 is SNEGSKA (reference sequence). Trimming left V 2 bases short and J 7 bases short, with 8 bases between. CDR3 size: 11 residues. CDR3 sequence: CSARYRYEAFF. The CDR3 DNA sequence: TGCAGTGCTAGATACCGGTATGAAGCTTTCTTT.

This clone turned up a few times. J is TRBJ1-2 and V is TRBV19; 10 positions agree with TRBD1. Germline trimming cut 9 bases from V and 4 bases from J; bases unmatched to any gene: 11. This CDR3 comprises 15 residues. The germline gives CDR1 LNHDA, CDR2 SQIVND (reference sequence). CDR3 loop: CASRQGARGIYGYTF. Written as DNA, the CDR3 is TGTGCCAGCCGACAGGGGGCAAGAGGAATCTATGGCTACACCTTC.